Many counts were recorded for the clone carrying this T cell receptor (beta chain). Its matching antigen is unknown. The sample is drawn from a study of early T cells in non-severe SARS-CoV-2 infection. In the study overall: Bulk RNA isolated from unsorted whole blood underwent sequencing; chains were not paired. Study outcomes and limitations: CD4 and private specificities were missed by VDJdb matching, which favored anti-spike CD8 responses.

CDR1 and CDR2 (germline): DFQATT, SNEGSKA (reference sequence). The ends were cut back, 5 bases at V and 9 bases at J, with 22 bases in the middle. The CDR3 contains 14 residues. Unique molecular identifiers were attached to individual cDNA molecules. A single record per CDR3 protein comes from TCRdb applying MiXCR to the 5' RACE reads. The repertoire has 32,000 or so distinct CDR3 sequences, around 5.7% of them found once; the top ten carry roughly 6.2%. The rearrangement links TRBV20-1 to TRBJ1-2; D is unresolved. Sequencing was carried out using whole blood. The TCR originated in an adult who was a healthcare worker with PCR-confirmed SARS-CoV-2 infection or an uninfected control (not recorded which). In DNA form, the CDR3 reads TGCAGTGCTGAACGGATACGCGGGATTTTGAGCTACACCTTC. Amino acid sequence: CSAERIRGILSYTF.